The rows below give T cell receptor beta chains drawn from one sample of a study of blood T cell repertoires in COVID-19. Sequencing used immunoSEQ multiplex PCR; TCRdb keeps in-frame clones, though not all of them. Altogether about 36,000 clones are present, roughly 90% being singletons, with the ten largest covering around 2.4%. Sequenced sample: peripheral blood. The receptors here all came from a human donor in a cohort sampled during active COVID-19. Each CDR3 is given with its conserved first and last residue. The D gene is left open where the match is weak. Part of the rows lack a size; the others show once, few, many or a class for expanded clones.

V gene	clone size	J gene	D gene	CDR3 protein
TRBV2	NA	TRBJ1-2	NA	CASSPDRHYGYTF
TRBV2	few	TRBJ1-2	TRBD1	CASSGQGNYGYTF
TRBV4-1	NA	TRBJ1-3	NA	CASSQGLFSGRNTIYF
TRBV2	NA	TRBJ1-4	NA	CASSPRINEKLFF
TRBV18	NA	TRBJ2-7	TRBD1	CASSPGQGSYEQYF
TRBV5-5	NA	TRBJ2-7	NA	CASSFGEWYEQYF
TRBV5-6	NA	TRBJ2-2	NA	CASSQGIPSTGELFF
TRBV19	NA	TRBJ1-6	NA	CASASGQIYNSPLHF
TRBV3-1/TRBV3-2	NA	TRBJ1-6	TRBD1	CASSLTGGGGSPLHF
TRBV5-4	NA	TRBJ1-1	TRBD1	CASSYPGQGNTEAFF
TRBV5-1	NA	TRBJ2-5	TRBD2	CASSRAGTSEETQYF
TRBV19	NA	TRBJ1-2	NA	CASSHPTSGNYGYTF
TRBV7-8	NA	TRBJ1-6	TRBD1	CASSTAQGADSPLHF
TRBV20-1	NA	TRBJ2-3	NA	CSASLGLRTDTQYF
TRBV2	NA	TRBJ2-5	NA	CASSPTVETQYF
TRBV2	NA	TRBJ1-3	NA	CASLRDSGNTIYF
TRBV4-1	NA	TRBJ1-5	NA	CASSQAQVGGPQHF
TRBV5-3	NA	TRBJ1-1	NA	CARTPASDTEAFF
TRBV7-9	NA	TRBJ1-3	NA	CASSLIGSGNTIYF
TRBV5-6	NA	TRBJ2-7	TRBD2	CASSPSLAGGSGEQYF
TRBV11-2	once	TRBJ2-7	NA	CASSLSRRGPYEQYF
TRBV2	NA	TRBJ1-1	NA	CATRRNTEAFF
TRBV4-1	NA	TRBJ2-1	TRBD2	CASSSQLAGGYNEQFF
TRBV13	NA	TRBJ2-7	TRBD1	CASSLWDRKYEQYF
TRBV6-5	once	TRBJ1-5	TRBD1	CASSYDRGSNQPQHF
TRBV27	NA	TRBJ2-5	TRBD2	CASSSLAGGPQETQYF
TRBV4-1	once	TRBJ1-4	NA	CASSPWDTGSEKLFF
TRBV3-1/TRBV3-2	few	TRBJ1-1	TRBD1	CASSQGDRGVAFF
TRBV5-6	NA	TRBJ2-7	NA	CASSSRPRPGEQYF
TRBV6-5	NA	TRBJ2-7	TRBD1	CASSYSGQGAREQYF
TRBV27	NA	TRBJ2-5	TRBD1	CASSFGTGRETQYF
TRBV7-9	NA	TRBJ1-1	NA	CASSDSWATEAFF
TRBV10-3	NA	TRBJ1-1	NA	CAISESGYYDTEAFF
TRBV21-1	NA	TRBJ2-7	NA	CASSAQEQYF
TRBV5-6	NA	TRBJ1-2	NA	CASSLGAAPPYGYTF
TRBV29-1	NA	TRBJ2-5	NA	CSVPGEGGQETQYF
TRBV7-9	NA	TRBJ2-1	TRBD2	CASTRLAGAYNEQFF
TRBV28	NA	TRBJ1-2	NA	CASSLLAGWYYGYTF
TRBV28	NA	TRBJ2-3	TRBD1	CASSKQGAFSGDTQYF
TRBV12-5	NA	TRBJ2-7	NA	CASGLSTFYEQYF
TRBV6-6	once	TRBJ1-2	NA	CASAPQRGSYGYTF
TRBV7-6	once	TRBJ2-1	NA	CASSLGQGIGNEQFF
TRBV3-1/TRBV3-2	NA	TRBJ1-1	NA	CASSQEGERPNTEAFF
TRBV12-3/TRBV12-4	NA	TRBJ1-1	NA	CASSWGGTEAFF
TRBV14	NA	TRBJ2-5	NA	CASSHWTDQETQYF
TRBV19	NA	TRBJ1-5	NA	CASSMETGNQPQHF
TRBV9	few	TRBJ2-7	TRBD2	CASSVERSGGYYEQYF
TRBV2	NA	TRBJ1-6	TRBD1	CASKVQGMTNSPLHF
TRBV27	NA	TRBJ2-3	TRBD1	CASSFLGQGITQYF
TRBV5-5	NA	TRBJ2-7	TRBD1	CASSSVGGTGLTYEQYF
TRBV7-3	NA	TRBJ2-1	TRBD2	CASLGGSSYNEQFF
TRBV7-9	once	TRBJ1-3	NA	CASSSTGSRIWATIYF
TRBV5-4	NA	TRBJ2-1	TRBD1	CASTRMGQGISYNEQFF
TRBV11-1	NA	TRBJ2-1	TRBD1	CASSSPGTGLYNEQFF
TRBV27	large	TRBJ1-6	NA	CASSSADSFYSPLHF
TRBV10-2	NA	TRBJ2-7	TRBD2	CASRSGGGEEQYF
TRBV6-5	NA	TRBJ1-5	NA	CATTKPGQGNQPQHF
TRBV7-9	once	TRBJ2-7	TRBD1	CASSPGQGNSYEQYF
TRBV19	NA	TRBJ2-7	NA	CASSIYLSSYEQYF
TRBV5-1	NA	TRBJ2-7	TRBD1	CASSLWTGVGYEQYF